This is a list of T cell receptor beta chains from one sample in a study of blood T cell repertoires in COVID-19. The repertoire was sequenced with immunoSEQ multiplex PCR; TCRdb's copy has only in-frame clones and lacks some. The table shows some 250,000 clones, with more than 75% occurring only once. Sequenced input: peripheral blood. The origin of the receptors is a woman aged 25-40 years who had recovered from COVID-19. The CDR3 runs from the conserved cysteine through the conserved F or W. A D gene is named only where the DNA matches it firmly. Size tells how often a clone was seen (once, few, many) or the class of an expanded clone, and some rows leave it out.

d_call j_call v_call clone_size cdr3_nt cdr3_aa
TRBD1 TRBJ1-2 TRBV19 - TGTGCCAGTAGGAATTGGACAGGGGACTATGGCTACACCTTC CASRNWTGDYGYTF
TRBD1 TRBJ1-4 TRBV13 - TGTGCCAGCAGCCCCCGAGGGACAGGGGGCGCACGGGAAAAACTGTTTTTT CASSPRGTGGAREKLFF
- TRBJ2-3 TRBV5-4 - TGTGCCAGCAGCTTGCCGCAACTTAGCGGAAGCACAGATACGCAGTATTTT CASSLPQLSGSTDTQYF
- TRBJ1-3 TRBV5-1 - TGCGCCAGCAGCCCGAACTGGGGGGTAAACACCATATATTTT CASSPNWGVNTIYF
TRBD1 TRBJ2-1 TRBV5-4 - TGTGCCAGCAGCTTACCCGGGACAGGGAGGAATGAGCAGTTCTTC CASSLPGTGRNEQFF
TRBD1 TRBJ2-7 TRBV2 - TGTGCCAGCAGTTCCCAGGGGGCGCAGAACGAGCAGTACTTC CASSSQGAQNEQYF
TRBD2 TRBJ2-3 TRBV10-2 once TGCGCCAGTACAAAATCGGGGGGGCGGAGAGATACGCAGTATTTT CASTKSGGRRDTQYF
- TRBJ1-1 TRBV7-7 - TGTGCCAGCAGCCCCTTCCGCGGGGGGCGAACTGAAGCTTTCTTT CASSPFRGGRTEAFF
- TRBJ1-1 TRBV3-1/TRBV3-2 - TGTGCCAGCAGCCAAGTTGGCGGGTACACTGAAGCTTTCTTT CASSQVGGYTEAFF
- TRBJ2-7 TRBV5-4 - TGTGCCAGCAGCTTGACCGGGGAGCAGTACTTC CASSLTGEQYF
TRBD1 TRBJ1-3 TRBV3-1/TRBV3-2 - TGTGCCAGCAGCCAGTACAGGGGGAACTCTGGAAACACCATATATTTT CASSQYRGNSGNTIYF
TRBD1 TRBJ2-7 TRBV7-2 few TGTGCCAGCAGCTCGCTTGCCGGGACAGTTGTCCTCGAGCAGTACTTC CASSSLAGTVVLEQYF
- TRBJ2-1 TRBV9 - TGTGCCAGCAGCGTTCCATTAAACCCCCAGGACAGTATCTCCTACAATGAGCAGTTCTTC CASSVPLNPQDSISYNEQFF
- TRBJ1-5 TRBV6-5 - TGTGCCAGCAGCCCGGAGGTCAGTAATCAGCCCCAGCATTTT CASSPEVSNQPQHF
- TRBJ1-2 TRBV6-5 - TGTGCCAGCAGGGAGAGGGAAAGTGGCTATGGCTACACCTTC CASRERESGYGYTF
TRBD1 TRBJ1-5 TRBV9 - TGTGCCAGCAGCGCGGGACAGGGGGACAATCAGCCCCAGCATTTT CASSAGQGDNQPQHF
- TRBJ1-4 TRBV18 - TGTGCCAGCTCAGAGGGTCCCACTAATGAAAAACTGTTTTTT CASSEGPTNEKLFF
- TRBJ1-2 TRBV4-3 - TGCGCCAGCAGCCAAGATTCAGGGTCCGGAGGGTATGGCTACACCTTC CASSQDSGSGGYGYTF
TRBD1 TRBJ2-6 TRBV5-6 - TGTGCCAGCATCCCGTCCCGGGACAGGGTCTCTGGGGCCAACGTCCTGACTTTC CASIPSRDRVSGANVLTF
- TRBJ1-2 TRBV9 - TGTGCCAGCAGCTCCGACACTTTCAGGGAACCCTACTATGGCTACACCTTC CASSSDTFREPYYGYTF
TRBD1 TRBJ2-2 TRBV7-9 once TGTGCCAGCAGAACGACCGGGACAGGGCGGACGAGCACCGGGGAGCTGTTTTTT CASRTTGTGRTSTGELFF
TRBD2 TRBJ2-3 TRBV5-1 few TGCGCCAGCAGCCCCCTAGGACTAGCGAGAGATACGCAGTATTTT CASSPLGLARDTQYF
- TRBJ2-2 TRBV9 - TGTGCCAGCAGCCCGGGGAGCAGTCTCACCGGGGAGCTGTTTTTT CASSPGSSLTGELFF
- TRBJ2-5 TRBV2 once TGTGCCAGCAGTGAAGCAAGGGGCCAAGAGACCCAGTACTTC CASSEARGQETQYF
- TRBJ1-3 TRBV10-3 - TGTGCCATCAGTGAGTCTGGGGCAGGCGCCGGCTCTGGAAACACCATATATTTT CAISESGAGAGSGNTIYF
TRBD1 TRBJ1-3 TRBV19 - TGTGCCAGTAGTATCAGGGGGCGCGGAAACACCATATATTTT CASSIRGRGNTIYF
- TRBJ1-4 TRBV7-9 - TGTGCCAGCAGTCAAACCGCCGGGACAAATAATGAAAAACTGTTTTTT CASSQTAGTNNEKLFF
TRBD1 TRBJ1-2 TRBV20-1 - TGCAGTGCTAGTTCGGACAGGAGATATGGCTACACCTTC CSASSDRRYGYTF
TRBD2 TRBJ2-7 TRBV3-1/TRBV3-2 - TGTGCCAGCAGCCAAGAGGCAGCGGGGGGGCAGTACGAGCAGTACTTC CASSQEAAGGQYEQYF
- TRBJ2-3 TRBV6-5 - TGTGCCAGCAGCCCCTGGGGCCCAGATACGCAGTATTTT CASSPWGPDTQYF
- TRBJ1-1 TRBV7-3 - TGTGCCAGCAGCTTACGGGGGGGCACTGAAGCTTTCTTT CASSLRGGTEAFF
TRBD1 TRBJ2-3 TRBV7-6 few TGTGCCAGCAGCTTCGGACAGGGGAACACAGATACGCAGTATTTT CASSFGQGNTDTQYF
TRBD1 TRBJ1-5 TRBV4-1 - TGCGCCAGCAGCCAAAGTATGCTGGGACAGGGCGGGAATCAGCCCCAGCATTTT CASSQSMLGQGGNQPQHF
- TRBJ2-3 TRBV5-1 once TGCGCCAGCAGCCCGATTCAGTCAGGAGATACGCAGTATTTT CASSPIQSGDTQYF
TRBD2 TRBJ2-7 TRBV3-1/TRBV3-2 - TGTGCCAGCAGCCCGGGACTAGTCGGCGAGCAGTACTTC CASSPGLVGEQYF
- TRBJ2-3 TRBV29-1 - TGCAGCGCGACGAGCGAAGCTGGCACAGATACGCAGTATTTT CSATSEAGTDTQYF
- TRBJ1-1 TRBV19 - TGTGCCAGTAGTATCCGACACGGGATATCCCCTGTGAACACTGAAGCTTTCTTT CASSIRHGISPVNTEAFF
TRBD1 TRBJ1-5 TRBV7-8 - TGTGCCAGCAGCCCGGGGACAGGAGGCAGCAATCAGCCCCAGCATTTT CASSPGTGGSNQPQHF
- TRBJ1-2 TRBV10-1 few TGCGCCAGCAAGGCCTTTAGAGGTATCAGCTACACCTTC CASKAFRGISYTF